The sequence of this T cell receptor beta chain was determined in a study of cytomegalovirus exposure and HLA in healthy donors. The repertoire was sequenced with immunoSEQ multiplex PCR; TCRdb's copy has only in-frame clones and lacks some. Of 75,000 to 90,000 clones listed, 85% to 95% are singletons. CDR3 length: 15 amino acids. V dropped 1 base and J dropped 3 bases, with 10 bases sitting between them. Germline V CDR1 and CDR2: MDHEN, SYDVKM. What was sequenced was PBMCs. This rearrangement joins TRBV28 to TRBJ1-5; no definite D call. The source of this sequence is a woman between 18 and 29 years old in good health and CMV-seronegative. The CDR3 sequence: CASSLLLQINQPQHF. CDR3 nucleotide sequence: TGTGCCAGCAGTTTATTATTACAGATCAATCAGCCCCAGCATTTT.